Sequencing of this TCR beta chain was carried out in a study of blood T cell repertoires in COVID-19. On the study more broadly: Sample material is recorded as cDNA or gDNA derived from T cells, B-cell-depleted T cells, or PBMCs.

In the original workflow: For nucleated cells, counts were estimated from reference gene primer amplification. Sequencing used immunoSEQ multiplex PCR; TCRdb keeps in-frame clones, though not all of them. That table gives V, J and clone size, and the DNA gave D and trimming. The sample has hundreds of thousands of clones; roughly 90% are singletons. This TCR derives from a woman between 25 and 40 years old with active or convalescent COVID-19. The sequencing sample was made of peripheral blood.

CDR3 in DNA: TGTGCCAGCAGCCAAGGCGCGGGGGGCTATGGCTACACCTTC. Protein product: CASSQGAGGYGYTF. V and J are TRBV14 and TRBJ1-2, with a tentative D call TRBD1 (5 bases). Per the germline V gene, CDR1 is SGHDN and CDR2 is FVKESK. This CDR3 has 14 residues. With 1 base removed from V and 4 bases from J, the gap between germline ends came to 10 bases.